This entry lists 11 T cell receptor beta chains sequenced from one sample in a study of monozygotic twins with inflammatory bowel disease (dated by TCRdb to the late 2010s). The library was made by 5' RACE. The listed sequencing device is Illumina HiSeq 2500. TCRdb reprocessed the reads; each CDR3 protein sequence makes one entry, and DNA is unavailable. This sample's clone table shows about 160,000 distinct CDR3 sequences. Of the sample, 7.4% is held by the ten largest clones. The sample consisted of blood. The receptors shown here come from a human donor with ulcerative colitis or Crohn's disease, or a healthy co-twin of an affected twin (not recorded which).

The V and J genes are TRBV9 and TRBJ2-3; the D call from TCRdb, TRBD2, cannot be confirmed without DNA. Germline V lookup: CDR1 SGDLS, CDR2 YYNGEE. The CDR3 contains 15 residues. The CDR3 region is CASSVGGGAFDTQYF.

The V call is TRBV11-2, the J call TRBJ1-2; checking the TCRdb D call of TRBD1 is not possible without DNA. Germline V gives CDR1 SGHAT, CDR2 FQNNGV. The CDR3 spans 13 residues. CDR3 region: CASSHGASYGYTF.

The chain has TRBV20-1 and TRBJ2-7. Germline assignment: CDR1 DFQATT and CDR2 SNEGSKA (reference sequence). The CDR3 spans 14 residues. This chain's CDR3 is CSARPVGGSYEQYF.

The chain joins TRBV5-1 to TRBJ2-1; the D gene TCRdb calls, TRBD2, cannot be checked with no DNA. Looked up from germline, CDR1 is SGHRS and CDR2 is YFSETQ. CDR3 length: 15 amino acids. CDR3: CASSLRTSGYNEQFF.

The V and J genes are TRBV20-1 and TRBJ2-1; without DNA, the TCRdb call of TRBD1 cannot be checked. The CDR3 has 13 residues. Germline V gene sequence: CDR1 DFQATT, CDR2 SNEGSKA (reference sequence). The CDR3 sequence is CSASRGGRNEQFF.

V gene TRBV20-1 combines with J gene TRBJ2-7; the TCRdb D gene call, TRBD1, has no DNA to confirm it. The CDR3 extends over 13 amino acids. Germline V gives CDR1 DFQATT, CDR2 SNEGSKA (reference sequence). CDR3 sequence reads: CSAHNRESYEQYF.

The V and J genes are TRBV11-2 and TRBJ2-1. This CDR3 spans 16 amino acids. Germline-derived CDR1 and CDR2 are SGHAT and FQNNGV. CDR3 residues: CASSLGRGAAYNEQFF.

This CDR3 is CASSFGRGGRDTQYF. The chain combines TRBV7-2 with TRBJ2-3; lacking DNA, the TRBD2 call made by TCRdb goes unchecked. The germline CDR1 and CDR2 sequences are SGHTA and FQGNSA. The CDR3 is 15 residues long.

This chain uses TRBV20-1 with TRBJ1-4; as DNA is missing, the TRBD1 call by TCRdb cannot be tested. Germline loops: CDR1 DFQATT, CDR2 SNEGSKA (reference sequence). CDR3 length equals 16 residues. CDR3 loop: CSARYPGPREREKLFF.

This sequence joins TRBV11-2 and TRBJ1-4; TCRdb proposes TRBD1, but this gene call is untestable without DNA. CDR1 SGHAT and CDR2 FQNNGV come from the germline V gene. This CDR3 spans 14 amino acids. CDR3 amino acids: CASTPRAGGEKLFF.

The chain uses TRBV23-1 and TRBJ1-1; absent DNA, TCRdb's TRBD1 call cannot be checked. TRBV23-1 is reported as an ORF; its role is uncertain. The CDR3 is 19 amino acids. The CDR3 protein is CASSHTRGAEMFMNTEAFF.